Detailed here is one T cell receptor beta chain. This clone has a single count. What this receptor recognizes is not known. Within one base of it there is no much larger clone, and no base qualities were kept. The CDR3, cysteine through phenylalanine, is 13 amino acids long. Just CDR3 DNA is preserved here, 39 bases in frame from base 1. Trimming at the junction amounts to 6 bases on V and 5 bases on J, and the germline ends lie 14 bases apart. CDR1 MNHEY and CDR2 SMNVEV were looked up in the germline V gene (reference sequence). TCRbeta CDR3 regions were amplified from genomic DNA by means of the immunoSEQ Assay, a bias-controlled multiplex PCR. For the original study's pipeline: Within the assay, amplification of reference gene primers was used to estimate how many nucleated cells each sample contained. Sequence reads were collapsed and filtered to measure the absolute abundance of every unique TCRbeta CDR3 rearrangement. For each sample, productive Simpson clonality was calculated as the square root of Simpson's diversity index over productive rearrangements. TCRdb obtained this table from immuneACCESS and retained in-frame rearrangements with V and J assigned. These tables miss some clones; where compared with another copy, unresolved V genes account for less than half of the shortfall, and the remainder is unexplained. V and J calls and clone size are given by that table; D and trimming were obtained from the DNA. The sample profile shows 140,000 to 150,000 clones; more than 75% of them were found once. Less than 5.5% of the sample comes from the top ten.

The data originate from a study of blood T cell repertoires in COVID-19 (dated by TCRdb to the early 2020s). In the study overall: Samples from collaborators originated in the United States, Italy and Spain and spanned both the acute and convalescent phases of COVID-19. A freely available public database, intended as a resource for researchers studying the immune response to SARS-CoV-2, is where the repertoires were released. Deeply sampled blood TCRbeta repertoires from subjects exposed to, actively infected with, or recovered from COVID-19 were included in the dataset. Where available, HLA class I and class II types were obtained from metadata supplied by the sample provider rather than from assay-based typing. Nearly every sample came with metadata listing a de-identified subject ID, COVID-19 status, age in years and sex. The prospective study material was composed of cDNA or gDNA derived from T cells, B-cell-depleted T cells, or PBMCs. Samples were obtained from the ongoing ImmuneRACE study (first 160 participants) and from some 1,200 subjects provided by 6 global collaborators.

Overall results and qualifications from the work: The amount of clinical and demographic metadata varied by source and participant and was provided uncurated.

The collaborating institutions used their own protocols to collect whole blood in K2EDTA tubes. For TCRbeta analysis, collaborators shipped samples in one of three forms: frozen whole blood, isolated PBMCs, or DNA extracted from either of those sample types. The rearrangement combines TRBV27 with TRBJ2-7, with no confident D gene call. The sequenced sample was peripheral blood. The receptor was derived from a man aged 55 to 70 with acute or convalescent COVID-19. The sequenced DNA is TGTGCCAGCAGCCCTCTGTTGGGCCACGAGCAGTACTTC. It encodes CASSPLLGHEQYF.